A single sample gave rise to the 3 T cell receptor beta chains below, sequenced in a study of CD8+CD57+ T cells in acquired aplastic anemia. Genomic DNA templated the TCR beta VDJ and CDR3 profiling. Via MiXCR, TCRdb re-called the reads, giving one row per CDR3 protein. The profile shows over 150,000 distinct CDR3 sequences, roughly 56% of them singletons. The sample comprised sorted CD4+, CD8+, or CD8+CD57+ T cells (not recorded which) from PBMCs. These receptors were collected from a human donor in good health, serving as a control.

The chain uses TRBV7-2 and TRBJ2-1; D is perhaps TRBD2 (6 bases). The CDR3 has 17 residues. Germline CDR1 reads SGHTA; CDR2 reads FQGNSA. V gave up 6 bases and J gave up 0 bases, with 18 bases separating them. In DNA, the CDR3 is TGTGCCAGCAGTTTCCTAGCGTACTTTAGCTCCTACAATGAGCAGTTCTTC. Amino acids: CASSFLAYFSSYNEQFF.

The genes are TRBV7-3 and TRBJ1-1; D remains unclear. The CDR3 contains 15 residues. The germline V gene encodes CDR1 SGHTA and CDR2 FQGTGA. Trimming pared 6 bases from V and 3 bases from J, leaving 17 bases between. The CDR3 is CASRREVSVDTEAFF. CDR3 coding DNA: TGTGCCAGCAGGAGGGAGGTTTCCGTCGACACTGAAGCTTTCTTT. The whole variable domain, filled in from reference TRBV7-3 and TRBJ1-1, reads GAGVSQTPSNKVTEKGKYVELRCDPISGHTALYWYRQSLGQGPEFLIYFQGTGAADDSGLPNDRFFAVRPEGSVSTLKIQRTERGDSAVYLCASRREVSVDTEAFFGQGTRLTVV.

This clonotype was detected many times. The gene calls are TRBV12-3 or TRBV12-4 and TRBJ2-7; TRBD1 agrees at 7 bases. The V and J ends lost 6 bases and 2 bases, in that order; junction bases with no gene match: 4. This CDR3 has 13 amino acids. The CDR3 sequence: CASRPGTAYEQYF. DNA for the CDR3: TGTGCCAGCAGACCCGGGACAGCCTACGAGCAGTACTTC.